This is a list of T cell receptor beta chains from one sample in a study of blood T cell repertoires in COVID-19. Method: immunoSEQ multiplex PCR; TCRdb's copy keeps in-frame clones and lacks some. The repertoire holds some 45,000 clones, about nine tenths seen once, with approximately 15% in the top ten. The sequencing sample was made of peripheral blood. The receptors stem from a man aged 55 to 70 with active COVID-19. The CDR3 runs from the conserved cysteine through the conserved F or W. The D gene is left open where the match is weak. For some rows the clone size is stated as once, few or many, or as a class when expanded; others skip it.

d_call	v_call	clone_size	j_call	cdr3_length	cdr3_nt	cdr3_aa
TRBD2	TRBV11-2	once	TRBJ2-1	18	TGTGCCAGCAGCTTATTAGAACTAGCGAGGGCCTCCTACAATGAGCAGTTCTTC	CASSLLELARASYNEQFF
TRBD2	TRBV7-9	few	TRBJ2-1	18	TGTGCCAGCAGCTTAGGCGGTAGCGGGGGGTTTGTTTACAATGAGCAGTTCTTC	CASSLGGSGGFVYNEQFF
-	TRBV3-1/TRBV3-2	-	TRBJ2-1	16	TGTGCCAGCAGCCAAGATACAACGGGCAGGGGCAATGAGCAGTTCTTC	CASSQDTTGRGNEQFF
-	TRBV29-1	-	TRBJ1-2	12	TGCAGCGTTGATAGGGGGTACTATGGCTACACCTTC	CSVDRGYYGYTF
TRBD2	TRBV29-1	-	TRBJ2-5	13	TGCAGCTCCTTAACTAGCGAGAAAGAGACCCAGTACTTC	CSSLTSEKETQYF
-	TRBV5-1	-	TRBJ2-1	15	TGCGCCAGCAGCGTGACTAGTCCCTCCTACAATGAGCAGTTCTTC	CASSVTSPSYNEQFF
-	TRBV7-3	-	TRBJ2-6	15	TGTGCCAGCAGCCTGGAGGTCTCTGGGGCCAACGTCCTGACTTTC	CASSLEVSGANVLTF
-	TRBV6-5	-	TRBJ1-6	15	TGTGCCGGCCTAGGGGGGGCGGGGGGAAATTCACCCCTCCACTTT	CAGLGGAGGNSPLHF
-	TRBV5-1	-	TRBJ1-6	15	TGCGCCAGCAGCTTGTGGGAGGGTGTGGATTCACCCCTCCACTTT	CASSLWEGVDSPLHF
TRBD1	TRBV6-4	-	TRBJ1-5	15	TGTGCCAGCAGTCAGACAGGGGATAGCAATCAGCCCCAGCATTTT	CASSQTGDSNQPQHF
-	TRBV7-8	few	TRBJ1-5	13	TGTGCCAGCAGCTTACGGGTGCGTCAGCCCCAGCATTTT	CASSLRVRQPQHF